This T cell receptor (beta chain) was recovered during a study of CD8+ T cells in alopecia areata. Treatment noted: oral pan-JAK inhibitor, 5-10 mg twice daily. Extracted RNA was reverse transcribed into cDNA, the sequencing template. Generated by immunoSEQ multiplex PCR, the TCRdb table keeps only in-frame clones and is missing some. The sample lists 200,000 to 250,000 clones, over 60% occurring once. With 0 bases removed from V and 5 bases from J, the gap between germline ends came to 17 bases. Germline V gene sequence: CDR1 GTSNPN, CDR2 SVGIG (reference sequence). The CDR3 contains 16 residues. The chain joins TRBV30 to TRBJ1-5; D remains unclear. Here the sequenced sample was CD4+ T cells sorted from blood, taken at week 4, from a patient treated with tofacitinib. This receptor was identified in a human donor with alopecia areata. DNA for the CDR3: TGTGCCTGGAGTGTAAGAGGACTTCTGACCGATCAGCCCCAGCATTTT. Residues: CAWSVRGLLTDQPQHF.